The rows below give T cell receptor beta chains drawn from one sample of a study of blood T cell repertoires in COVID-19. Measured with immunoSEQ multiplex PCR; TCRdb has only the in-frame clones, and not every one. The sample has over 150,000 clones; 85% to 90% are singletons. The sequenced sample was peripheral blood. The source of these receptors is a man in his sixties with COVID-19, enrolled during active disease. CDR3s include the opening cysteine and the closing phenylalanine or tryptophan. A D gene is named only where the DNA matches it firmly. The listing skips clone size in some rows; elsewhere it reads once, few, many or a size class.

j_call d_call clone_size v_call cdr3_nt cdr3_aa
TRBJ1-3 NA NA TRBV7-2 TGTGCCAGCAGTGAAACCAGATCGGGAAACACCATATATTTT CASSETRSGNTIYF
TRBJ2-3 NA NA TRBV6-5 TGTGCCAGCAGGGTAGGCACAGATACGCAGTATTTT CASRVGTDTQYF
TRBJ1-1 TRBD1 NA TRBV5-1 TGCGCCAGCAGCCCGAATCTGGGACAGGGGGCCGTCGAAGCTTTCTTT CASSPNLGQGAVEAFF
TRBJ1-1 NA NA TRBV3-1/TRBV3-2 TGTGCCAGCAGCCACCTAGGAGGGGCGAACACTGAAGCTTTCTTT CASSHLGGANTEAFF
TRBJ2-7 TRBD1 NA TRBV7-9 TGTGCCAGCAGCCCAGGGACAGGGGGCTCCGAGCAGTACTTC CASSPGTGGSEQYF
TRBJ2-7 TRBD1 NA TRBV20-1 TGCAGTGCTAGTCGGGACAGCCCAATTCCCTACGAGCAGTACTTC CSASRDSPIPYEQYF
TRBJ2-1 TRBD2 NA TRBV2 TGTGCCAGCAGAGCACTAGCGGGGCTTGGGAATGAGCAGTTCTTC CASRALAGLGNEQFF
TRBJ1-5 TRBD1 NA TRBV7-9 TGTGCCAGCAGCTTAGAGGGGGACAGCTATAGCAATCAGCCCCAGCATTTT CASSLEGDSYSNQPQHF
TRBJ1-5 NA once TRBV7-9 TGTGCCAGCAGCTTAGCCTATAATCAGCCCCAGCATTTT CASSLAYNQPQHF
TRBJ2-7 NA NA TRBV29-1 TGCAGCGTTGCGTTAGGGGCTGGGCAATACGAGCAGTACTTC CSVALGAGQYEQYF
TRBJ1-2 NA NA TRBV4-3 TGCGCCAGCAGCCAAGACGACAGTGGCGGCTACACCTTC CASSQDDSGGYTF
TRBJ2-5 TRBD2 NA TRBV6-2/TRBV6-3 TGTGCCAGCAGTGCCTACGCGGGGGGCCTTCAAGAGACCCAGTACTTC CASSAYAGGLQETQYF
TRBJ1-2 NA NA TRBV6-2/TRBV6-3 TGTGCCAGCAGCCTAGGACCAACAGGTGGCTACACCTTC CASSLGPTGGYTF
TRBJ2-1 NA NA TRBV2 TGTGCCAGCAGACAAGTAAGCTCCTACAATGAGCAGTTCTTC CASRQVSSYNEQFF
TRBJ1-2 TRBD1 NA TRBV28 TGTGCCAGCAGAAGGACAGGACCTAACTATGGCTACACCTTC CASRRTGPNYGYTF
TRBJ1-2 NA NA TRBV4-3 TGCGCCAGCAGCCCACGGGAGTCTCTAAACTATGGCTACACCTTC CASSPRESLNYGYTF
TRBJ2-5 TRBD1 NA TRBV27 TGTGCCAGCAGGGGGTCCCTGGGACAGGGAGGTGAGACCCAGTACTTC CASRGSLGQGGETQYF
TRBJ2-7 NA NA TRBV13 TGTGCCAGCAGCCCGAAAGCGGGACAAGCCTACGAGCAGTACTTC CASSPKAGQAYEQYF
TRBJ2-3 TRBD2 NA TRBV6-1 TGTGCCAGCAGTGAGCTAGCGGGAGTTGCAGATACGCAGTATTTT CASSELAGVADTQYF